What follows is one T cell receptor beta chain and its context. A much larger clone lies one base from this, so it may be a read error. Via MiXCR, TCRdb re-called the 5' RACE reads, giving one row per CDR3 protein. The sample has about 67,000 distinct CDR3 sequences; roughly a sixth are singletons. CDR3 size: 14 residues. Per germline, CDR1 SGHTA and CDR2 FQGNSA. V was shortened by 3 bases and J by 6 bases, with 14 bases between the two germline ends. The data belong to a study of HIV-infected patients and healthy controls. The chain has TRBV7-2 and TRBJ1-2; possibly TRBD1 for D (6 bases). The receptor was isolated from a human donor in good health. Material for sequencing was CD4+ T cells from blood. CDR3 in amino acids: CASSFDRWRDGYTF. DNA of the CDR3: TGTGCCAGCAGCTTCGACAGGTGGCGCGATGGCTACACCTTC. Complete variable domain (other parts from reference TRBV7-2 and TRBJ1-2): GAGVSQSPSNKVTEKGKDVELRCDPISGHTALYWYRQSLGQGLEFLIYFQGNSAPDKSGLPSDRFSAERTGGSVSTLTIQRTQQEDSAVYLCASSFDRWRDGYTFGSGTRLTVV.